The rows below give T cell receptor beta chains drawn from one sample of a study of post-analysis software for immune sequencing data. From the PCR reads, TCRdb called clonotypes with MiXCR, one entry per CDR3 protein. This sample has hundreds of thousands of distinct CDR3 sequences; about 60% occur once, and the top ten carry about 11%. Material for sequencing was blood. The receptor set was obtained from a girl aged 2 to 9 with multiple sclerosis. Each CDR3 is given with its conserved first and last residue. Fields, in order: clone size, D gene, V gene, J gene, CDR3 protein, CDR3 DNA. The D gene is left open where the match is weak. Only part of the rows carry a size: once, few, many, or a class if the clone is expanded.

-	-	TRBV2	TRBJ2-3	CASTAPRDNTDTQYF	TGTGCCAGCACCGCCCCCAGGGATAACACAGATACGCAGTATTTT
-	TRBD1	TRBV12-3/TRBV12-4	TRBJ2-7	CASKPPGQAMQLSYEQYF	TGTGCCAGCAAGCCGCCGGGACAGGCGATGCAGCTCTCCTACGAGCAGTACTTC
-	-	TRBV7-2	TRBJ2-7	CASSLPGALEQYF	TGTGCCAGCAGCTTACCCGGAGCCCTCGAGCAGTACTTC
-	-	TRBV20-1	TRBJ2-7	CSARILGGDRYEQYF	TGCAGTGCTAGAATACTAGGGGGAGATCGATACGAGCAGTACTTC
-	-	TRBV29-1	TRBJ2-5	CSVTQLEETQYF	TGCAGCGTCACCCAACTCGAGGAGACCCAGTACTTC
few	-	TRBV7-8	TRBJ2-1	CASRVWGEQFF	TGTGCCAGCAGGGTGTGGGGGGAGCAGTTCTTC
few	-	TRBV7-6	TRBJ1-4	CASSFSFFNEKLFF	TGTGCCAGCAGCTTCAGTTTTTTTAATGAAAAACTGTTTTTT
-	TRBD2	TRBV20-1	TRBJ2-7	CSAGTRNYEQYF	TGCAGTGCTGGGACTAGGAACTACGAGCAGTACTTC
-	-	TRBV12-3/TRBV12-4	TRBJ2-6	CASSFEGTGANVLTF	TGTGCCAGCAGTTTCGAAGGTACTGGGGCCAACGTCCTGACTTTC
-	-	TRBV20-1	TRBJ2-1	CSAIGSGTATYNEQFF	TGCAGTGCTATAGGATCCGGGACGGCTACCTACAATGAGCAGTTCTTC
-	-	TRBV29-1	TRBJ1-1	CSPGGTNTEAFF	TGCAGCCCGGGGGGGACGAACACTGAAGCTTTCTTT
-	-	TRBV6-2/TRBV6-3	TRBJ2-7	CASSPQTYEQYF	TGTGCCAGCAGTCCCCAAACCTACGAGCAGTACTTC
-	TRBD1	TRBV5-1	TRBJ1-2	CASSYAPGQGDYGYTF	TGCGCCAGCAGCTATGCACCGGGACAGGGTGACTATGGCTACACCTTC
-	TRBD2	TRBV9	TRBJ2-5	CASSVAGLGETQYF	TGTGCCAGCAGCGTAGCGGGACTAGGAGAGACCCAGTACTTC
once	TRBD1	TRBV6-2/TRBV6-3	TRBJ2-7	CASSQGQGLYEQYF	TGTGCCAGCAGTCAGGGACAGGGCCTCTACGAGCAGTACTTC
few	-	TRBV28	TRBJ1-2	CASIPRPRVYGYTF	TGTGCCAGCATCCCAAGACCTAGGGTCTATGGCTACACCTTC
-	TRBD1	TRBV12-3/TRBV12-4	TRBJ1-4	CASSFRQGLVLPSNEKLFF	TGTGCCAGCAGTTTCCGACAGGGGCTTGTGCTACCATCTAATGAAAAACTGTTTTTT
-	-	TRBV29-1	TRBJ1-2	CSAREPGDHGYTF	TGCAGCGCCAGGGAGCCAGGAGACCATGGCTACACCTTC
-	-	TRBV5-5	TRBJ2-5	CASSSDVGASWGETQYF	TGTGCCAGCAGCTCGGATGTAGGGGCTTCCTGGGGGGAGACCCAGTACTTC
few	TRBD1	TRBV14	TRBJ2-1	CASSQPNRGPGEQFF	TGTGCCAGCAGCCAGCCCAACAGGGGTCCCGGGGAGCAGTTCTTC
-	-	TRBV4-1	TRBJ1-2	CASSQESGGYYGYTF	TGCGCCAGCAGCCAAGAAAGCGGCGGATACTATGGCTACACCTTC
-	-	TRBV20-1	TRBJ1-1	CSAGGGVTANTEAFF	TGCAGTGCTGGAGGGGGAGTCACAGCGAACACTGAAGCTTTCTTT
-	-	TRBV7-2	TRBJ1-6	CASSLMMRQENSPLHF	TGTGCCAGCAGCTTAATGATGAGGCAGGAGAATTCACCCCTCCACTTT
-	-	TRBV12-3/TRBV12-4	TRBJ1-2	CASRLEPVLGYTF	TGTGCCAGCCGTTTAGAGCCAGTGCTTGGCTACACCTTC
-	-	TRBV4-2	TRBJ1-2	CASNTQQGQFNYGYTF	TGTGCCAGCAACACGCAACAAGGACAGTTTAACTATGGCTACACCTTC
-	-	TRBV27	TRBJ2-1	CASSSGTFIGQFF	TGTGCCAGCAGTTCCGGGACATTCATTGGGCAGTTCTTC
-	TRBD1	TRBV5-1	TRBJ2-1	CASSLARGQSYNEQFF	TGCGCCAGCAGCTTGGCCCGGGGACAGTCCTACAATGAGCAGTTCTTC
once	-	TRBV15	TRBJ2-3	CATSREIVGDTRTDTQYF	TGTGCCACCAGCAGAGAGATTGTGGGGGACACCCGCACAGATACGCAGTATTTT
few	-	TRBV6-6	TRBJ2-7	CASSATGGYEQYF	TGTGCCAGCAGCGCGACCGGAGGCTACGAGCAGTACTTC
-	-	TRBV20-1	TRBJ2-5	CSPRYQETQYF	TGCAGCCCAAGGTACCAAGAGACCCAGTACTTC
few	-	TRBV6-6	TRBJ2-1	CASSYSNGDRNNEQFF	TGTGCCAGCAGTTACTCGAACGGGGACCGAAACAATGAGCAGTTCTTC
-	-	TRBV20-1	TRBJ2-5	CSATPQGPMYQETQYF	TGCAGTGCTACCCCACAGGGACCTATGTACCAAGAGACCCAGTACTTC
-	TRBD1	TRBV10-3	TRBJ1-1	CAIRTGGMYTEAFF	TGTGCCATCAGGACAGGGGGGATGTACACTGAAGCTTTCTTT
-	-	TRBV12-3/TRBV12-4	TRBJ2-4	CASSSEGIPGNIQYF	TGTGCCAGCAGTTCCGAAGGGATTCCGGGAAACATTCAGTACTTC
-	TRBD2	TRBV6-5	TRBJ2-5	CASSYGLAVDQETQYF	TGTGCCAGCAGTTACGGGCTAGCGGTAGACCAAGAGACCCAGTACTTC
-	TRBD2	TRBV4-2	TRBJ2-3	CASSQSAGADTQYF	TGTGCCAGCAGCCAAAGCGCGGGAGCAGATACGCAGTATTTT
few	-	TRBV7-9	TRBJ2-7	CASSLAPPYEQYF	TGTGCCAGCAGCTTAGCCCCTCCCTACGAGCAGTACTTC
few	-	TRBV7-9	TRBJ1-2	CASSPTLAGKLGANYGYTF	TGTGCCAGCAGCCCGACTCTTGCAGGGAAATTGGGAGCTAACTATGGCTACACCTTC
-	TRBD1	TRBV3-1	TRBJ2-1	CASSQGDRGPRAYNEQFF	TGTGCCAGCAGCCAAGGGGACAGGGGGCCTAGGGCCTACAATGAGCAGTTCTTC
few	-	TRBV20-1	TRBJ2-1	CSARRDSTPYNEQFF	TGCAGTGCTAGACGGGACTCCACGCCCTACAATGAGCAGTTCTTC
-	-	TRBV12-3/TRBV12-4	TRBJ1-4	CASRLHRGWDEKRFF	TGTGCCAGCAGGCTCCACCGCGGGTGGGATGAAAAACGGTTTTTT
-	-	TRBV12-3/TRBV12-4	TRBJ1-5	CASSSGLRNQPQHF	TGTGCCAGCAGTTCTGGGTTGCGCAATCAGCCCCAGCATTTT
-	-	TRBV5-5	TRBJ1-5	CASSLLELSQPQHF	TGTGCCAGCAGCTTATTAGAGTTGAGTCAGCCCCAGCATTTT
-	-	TRBV20-1	TRBJ2-1	CSASGVAGQLNEQFF	TGCAGTGCTAGTGGTGTGGCGGGGCAACTCAATGAGCAGTTCTTC
-	TRBD1	TRBV2	TRBJ1-1	CASGRQGPMNTEAFF	TGTGCCAGCGGGAGACAGGGCCCCATGAACACTGAAGCTTTCTTT
-	-	TRBV27	TRBJ1-3	CASRPQGRVTGNTIYF	TGTGCCAGCAGACCCCAGGGGCGCGTAACTGGAAACACCATATATTTT
-	-	TRBV5-5	TRBJ1-5	CASSGAASPNQPQHF	TGTGCCAGCAGCGGGGCTGCCTCCCCAAATCAGCCCCAGCATTTT
-	-	TRBV12-3/TRBV12-4	TRBJ1-1	CASSSQGSDTEAFF	TGTGCCAGCAGTTCACAGGGCTCCGACACTGAAGCTTTCTTT
-	TRBD1	TRBV6-2/TRBV6-3	TRBJ1-2	CASSDPTGGEDYGYTF	TGTGCCAGCAGTGATCCGACAGGGGGCGAAGACTATGGCTACACCTTC
-	-	TRBV3-1	TRBJ2-3	CASSQEWGRGGDTQYF	TGTGCCAGCAGCCAAGAATGGGGCAGGGGTGGAGATACGCAGTATTTT
-	TRBD2	TRBV5-1	TRBJ2-5	CASSLEPSGGQETQYF	TGCGCCAGCAGCTTGGAACCTAGCGGGGGCCAAGAGACCCAGTACTTC
-	TRBD1	TRBV5-1	TRBJ2-7	CASSLADRVGNEQYF	TGCGCCAGCAGCTTGGCCGACAGGGTTGGCAACGAGCAGTACTTC
-	TRBD2	TRBV12-3/TRBV12-4	TRBJ2-7	CTSSHTRESDEQYF	TGTACCAGCAGTCACACGCGGGAGAGCGACGAGCAGTACTTC
-	-	TRBV7-2	TRBJ2-3	CASSPEGVAADTQYF	TGTGCCAGCAGCCCCGAGGGGGTTGCCGCAGATACGCAGTATTTT
-	TRBD1	TRBV12-3/TRBV12-4	TRBJ2-5	CASSQGARETQYF	TGTGCCAGCAGTCAGGGGGCGCGGGAGACCCAGTACTTC